A single sample is the source of the 21 T cell receptor beta chains below, sequenced in a study of OX40 agonist ivuxolimab in advanced cancers. TCRdb's copy holds only in-frame clones and misses some; the assay was immunoSEQ multiplex PCR. The sample holds 70,000 or so clones; more than 80% are singletons and the top ten take approximately 1%. This specimen was CD4+ or CD8+ T cells sorted from blood, taken in a trial of the OX40 agonist ivuxolimab. These receptors were obtained from an adult with an advanced solid tumor such as melanoma, head and neck, liver or kidney cancer.

The gene calls are TRBV7-2 and TRBJ1-5; D gene unclear. CDR3 size: 13 residues. Trimming shortened V by 4 bases and J by 2 bases, and 6 bases separated the two germline ends. Germline CDR1 and CDR2: SGHTA and FQGNSA. The CDR3 nucleotides read TGTGCCAGCAGCTATGTCCGCAATCAGCCCCAGCATTTT. Its protein product is CASSYVRNQPQHF.

The V gene is TRBV19, the J gene TRBJ2-2, with 7 bases aligning to TRBD2. Germline CDR1 and CDR2: LNHDA and SQIVND (reference sequence). The V and J ends lost 3 bases and 6 bases, in that order; junction bases with no gene match: 10. CDR3 length: 16 residues. DNA for the CDR3: TGTGCCAGTAGTATTCAAGCGGGGCTGACTTCCGGGGAGCTGTTTTTT. This codes for CASSIQAGLTSGELFF.

The V and J genes are TRBV30 and TRBJ2-1; D is perhaps TRBD2 (6 bases). V lost 3 bases and J lost 0, with 12 bases in between. Germline assignment: CDR1 GTSNPN and CDR2 SVGIG (reference sequence). The CDR3 is 15 residues long. CDR3: CAWRLGGSSYNEQFF. The CDR3 nucleotides are TGTGCCTGGAGGCTGGGGGGAAGCTCCTACAATGAGCAGTTCTTC.

This clone has a single count. V and J are TRBV7-9 and TRBJ2-5; either TRBD1 or TRBD2 may supply D (5 bases each). The CDR3 covers 15 residues. Trimming pared 5 bases from V and 5 bases from J, leaving 18 bases between. CDR1 is SEHNR and CDR2 is FQNEAQ in the germline V gene (reference sequence). The CDR3 loop is CASSRGEGQSETQYF. The CDR3 coding sequence is TGTGCCAGCAGCCGGGGTGAGGGGCAATCGGAGACCCAGTACTTC.

The genes are TRBV19 and TRBJ2-2, with 10 positions matching TRBD2. This CDR3 has 14 residues. Trimming cost V 6 bases and J 5 bases; bases outside gene matches: 3. Germline values: CDR1 LNHDA, CDR2 SQIVND (reference sequence). The CDR3 loop reads CASRGLAETGELFF. The CDR3 nucleotides read TGTGCCAGTAGAGGACTAGCGGAGACCGGGGAGCTGTTTTTT.

J is TRBJ2-5 and V is TRBV28; 9 nucleotides match TRBD2. Looked up from germline, CDR1 is MDHEN and CDR2 is SYDVKM. CDR3 length: 15 residues. V gave up 6 bases and J gave up 0 bases; unmatched junction bases: 5. The CDR3: CASSSSGAYQETQYF. CDR3 bases: TGTGCCAGCAGCTCTAGCGGGGCTTACCAAGAGACCCAGTACTTC.

The chain employs TRBV12-2 and TRBJ2-3; TRBD2, the D gene given by the table, was not confirmed from the DNA. TRBV12-2 is tagged as a pseudogene. The CDR3 has 16 amino acids. The CDR3 protein is CASRRSGKTRGDTQYF. The CDR3 DNA sequence: TGTGCAAGTCGCCGTAGCGGGAAGACACGAGGAGATACGCAGTATTTT.

The V call is TRBV27, the J call TRBJ2-5; D may be TRBD2 (7 bases). Looked up from germline, CDR1 is MNHEY and CDR2 is SMNVEV (reference sequence). There are 15 residues in the CDR3. V lost 5 bases and J 4 bases, leaving 17 bases between the germline ends. CDR3 region: CASSQRLAGVETQYF. CDR3 in DNA: TGTGCCAGCAGTCAGCGACTAGCAGGGGTAGAGACCCAGTACTTC.

The chain is built from TRBV29-1 and TRBJ1-3, with D unclear. Germline CDR1 reads SQVTM; CDR2 reads ANQGSEA. The V end lost 4 bases, the J end lost 3 bases, and 13 bases lay between the germline ends. CDR3 size: 14 residues. In DNA, the CDR3 is TGCAGCGTTGCGGTGTCGGTCATTGGAAACACCATATATTTT. Amino acid sequence: CSVAVSVIGNTIYF.

This clone was observed a single time. This chain uses TRBV5-6 with TRBJ1-1, with TRBD1 identical over 7 bases. CDR1 SGHDT and CDR2 YYEEEE come from the germline V gene. After removal of 4 bases from V and 4 bases from J, the junction contained 10 bases not matched to a gene. The CDR3 extends over 15 amino acids. The DNA for the CDR3 is TGTGCCAGCAGCGTATCGACAGGGTCTACCACTGAAGCTTTCTTT. Encoded protein: CASSVSTGSTTEAFF.

The V call is TRBV5-1, the J call TRBJ2-5; TRBD1 agrees at 7 bases. The closer fit of TRBJ2-7 to the DNA end suggests the J call may be wrong. This CDR3 is built from 13 residues. Germline CDR1 reads SGHRS; CDR2 reads YFSETQ. The CDR3 reads CASREGTDYEQYF. The CDR3 DNA follows: TGCGCCAGCAGAGAGGGGACAGACTACGAGCAGTACTTC.

The chain employs TRBV5-6 and TRBJ1-5; TRBD1 matches at 12 bases. The V gene end was trimmed by 0 bases and the J gene end by 7 bases; junction bases not matched to a gene: 2. Germline V gene sequence: CDR1 SGHDT, CDR2 YYEEEE. The CDR3 is made up of 15 amino acids. The CDR3 DNA reads as TGTGCCAGCAGCTTGGGGGACAGGGGGCGACAGCCCCAGCATTTT. Translated: CASSLGDRGRQPQHF.

The genes are TRBV7-2 and TRBJ2-5, with a tentative D call TRBD2 (6 bases). The CDR3 loop spans 14 amino acids. Germline V gene sequence: CDR1 SGHTA, CDR2 FQGNSA. The V and J ends lost 4 bases and 8 bases respectively, with 17 bases between them. The DNA for the CDR3 is TGTGCCAGCAGCTCGGGACTGCGAGCAGGAACCCAGTACTTC. It encodes CASSSGLRAGTQYF.

V is TRBV4-1 and J is TRBJ2-7, with a tentative D call TRBD1 (5 bases). Looked up from germline, CDR1 is MGHRA and CDR2 is YSYEKL. The V end lost 1 base, the J end lost 5 bases, and 18 bases lay between the germline ends. This CDR3 region has 16 residues. The CDR3, as DNA: TGCGCCAGCAGCCAAGCCCAGGGTGGGAATCGGAACGAGCAGTACTTC. Its protein product is CASSQAQGGNRNEQYF.

The chain couples TRBV19 to TRBJ2-1; TRBD1 might be the D (6 bases). The germline V gene encodes CDR1 LNHDA and CDR2 SQIVND (reference sequence). Trimming removed 6 bases from V and 0 bases from J, with 12 bases in between. This CDR3 is built from 15 residues. The CDR3 loop is CASRGHSSSYNEQFF. The DNA of the CDR3 is TGTGCCAGTAGGGGACACTCGAGCTCCTACAATGAGCAGTTCTTC.

The CDR3, as DNA: TGTGCCAGCAGCCCCGGGACAGACTATGGCTACACCTTC. The encoded protein is CASSPGTDYGYTF. The J gene is TRBJ1-2, the V gene TRBV6-1; TRBD1 matches 7 bases. The junction had 4 bases not matched to a gene; V was cut back by 6 bases and J by 3 bases. Per the germline V gene, CDR1 is MNHNS and CDR2 is SASEGT. CDR3 length equals 13 residues.

This clone showed up just once. The chain is built from TRBV19 and TRBJ2-1, with 8 nucleotides matching TRBD1. Germline V lookup: CDR1 LNHDA, CDR2 SQIVND (reference sequence). Trimming removed 4 bases from V and 8 bases from J; junction bases left unmatched: 7. The CDR3 has 14 residues. The CDR3 loop is CASSTGQGGDEQFF. The DNA for the CDR3 is TGTGCCAGTAGTACCGGACAGGGTGGGGATGAGCAGTTCTTC.

The V and J genes are TRBV11-2 and TRBJ2-3, with 10 bases aligning to TRBD2. Germline-derived CDR1 and CDR2 are SGHAT and FQNNGV. The V gene end was trimmed by 2 bases and the J gene end by 0 bases; junction bases not matched to a gene: 11. This CDR3 has 19 amino acids. CDR3 sequence (DNA): TGTGCCAGCAGCTTAAGCGGTCTAGCGGGGGCCGGTAGCACAGATACGCAGTATTTT. This encodes CASSLSGLAGAGSTDTQYF.

The rearrangement uses TRBV7-2 and TRBJ1-2, with D perhaps matching TRBD1 (5 bases). CDR1 is SGHTA and CDR2 is FQGNSA in the germline V gene. The CDR3 extends over 14 amino acids. Trimming pared 2 bases from V and 7 bases from J, leaving 14 bases between. The chain's CDR3 is CASSLQIATGGYTF. The DNA for the CDR3 is TGTGCCAGCAGCTTACAAATTGCTACAGGTGGCTACACCTTC.

The genes are TRBV11-2 and TRBJ2-3; D unresolved. The germline V and J ends were trimmed by 5 bases and 0 bases, with 3 bases remaining between them. This CDR3 region has 12 residues. Germline V lookup: CDR1 SGHAT, CDR2 FQNNGV. The CDR3 reads CASSRSTDTQYF. In DNA, the CDR3 is TGTGCCAGCAGCCGGAGCACAGATACGCAGTATTTT. The full variable domain, with the rest looked up from reference TRBV11-2 and TRBJ2-3, is EAGVAQSPRYKIIEKRQSVAFWCNPISGHATLYWYQQILGQGPKLLIQFQNNGVVDDSQLPKDRFSAERLKGVDSTLKIQPAKLEDSAVYLCASSRSTDTQYFGPGTRLTVL.

This sequence joins TRBV18 and TRBJ1-2; D call uncertain. The CDR3 covers 14 residues. Trimming shortened V by 6 bases and J by 5 bases, and 16 bases separated the two germline ends. Germline V gene data show CDR1 as KGHSH and CDR2 as LQKENI. This CDR3 is CASSDESLGYGYTF. The CDR3 DNA reads as TGTGCCAGCTCCGACGAGTCACTAGGGTATGGCTACACCTTC.